The rows below give T cell receptor beta chains drawn from one sample of a study of human T cells and chemical hapten exposure. TCRdb passed the RACE reads through MiXCR, listing each CDR3 protein once. The table shows 300,000 to 450,000 distinct CDR3 sequences, with roughly 4.8% occurring only once. The specimen comprised whole blood, sampled in connection with sensitization to the hapten diphenylcyclopropenone (DPC). These receptors originate from a woman in her fifties or sixties with alopecia areata. Some clones in this sample may be carry-over from other donors' samples. Each CDR3 is given without its conserved first and last residue. Fields, in order: D gene, CDR3 length, clone size, J gene, V gene, CDR3 protein. D genes are given only for firm matches. Size values are once, few and many counts, or a class for expanded clones, and some rows have none.

d_gene: TRBD1; len: 14; abundance: NA; j_gene: TRBJ1-4; v_gene: TRBV5-6; CDR3aa: ASSSPGQGSNEKLF
d_gene: TRBD1; len: 14; abundance: many; j_gene: TRBJ1-4; v_gene: TRBV4-3; CDR3aa: ASSRETGQMSEKLF
d_gene: NA; len: 11; abundance: few; j_gene: TRBJ2-7; v_gene: TRBV6-2/TRBV6-3; CDR3aa: ASLPGPPYEQY
d_gene: TRBD2; len: 13; abundance: few; j_gene: TRBJ2-3; v_gene: TRBV5-4; CDR3aa: ASSRKRELADTQY
d_gene: NA; len: 13; abundance: few; j_gene: TRBJ1-5; v_gene: TRBV7-9; CDR3aa: ASSSDRTSSQPQH
d_gene: NA; len: 12; abundance: many; j_gene: TRBJ2-1; v_gene: TRBV7-8; CDR3aa: ASSPGHLYNEQF
d_gene: NA; len: 12; abundance: NA; j_gene: TRBJ1-5; v_gene: TRBV2; CDR3aa: ASSGDGSNQPQH
d_gene: NA; len: 9; abundance: few; j_gene: TRBJ1-1; v_gene: TRBV29-1; CDR3aa: SVIGPDGAF
d_gene: TRBD2; len: 15; abundance: many; j_gene: TRBJ2-3; v_gene: TRBV5-1; CDR3aa: ASSLGSSGGPTDTQY
d_gene: NA; len: 11; abundance: NA; j_gene: TRBJ2-3; v_gene: TRBV5-1; CDR3aa: ASSYMDTDTQY
d_gene: NA; len: 13; abundance: NA; j_gene: TRBJ1-2; v_gene: TRBV7-2; CDR3aa: ASSLVPADNYGYT
d_gene: TRBD2; len: 15; abundance: few; j_gene: TRBJ2-2; v_gene: TRBV24-1; CDR3aa: ATSEVGLAENTGELF
d_gene: NA; len: 13; abundance: many; j_gene: TRBJ1-2; v_gene: TRBV4-2; CDR3aa: ASSQGGLWEYGYT
d_gene: NA; len: 12; abundance: many; j_gene: TRBJ1-6; v_gene: TRBV12-3/TRBV12-4; CDR3aa: ASSFGQLNSPLH
d_gene: TRBD2; len: 14; abundance: NA; j_gene: TRBJ2-1; v_gene: TRBV27; CDR3aa: ASSLGWSGRGGEQF
d_gene: NA; len: 10; abundance: many; j_gene: TRBJ2-3; v_gene: TRBV29-1; CDR3aa: SVRTEVGTQY
d_gene: TRBD2; len: 11; abundance: few; j_gene: TRBJ2-4; v_gene: TRBV7-2; CDR3aa: ASGGGGRPIQY
d_gene: TRBD2; len: 17; abundance: NA; j_gene: TRBJ2-3; v_gene: TRBV20-1; CDR3aa: SAGLRGLAGGFGTDTQY
d_gene: TRBD2; len: 18; abundance: many; j_gene: TRBJ2-7; v_gene: TRBV12-3/TRBV12-4; CDR3aa: ASSLAVRGRVRLYSYEQY
d_gene: TRBD2; len: 13; abundance: NA; j_gene: TRBJ2-1; v_gene: TRBV12-3/TRBV12-4; CDR3aa: ASSSRGVSKWEQF
d_gene: TRBD1; len: 12; abundance: many; j_gene: TRBJ2-7; v_gene: TRBV3-1; CDR3aa: ASSLPGQSYEQY
d_gene: NA; len: 11; abundance: many; j_gene: TRBJ2-1; v_gene: TRBV20-1; CDR3aa: SARGTGANEQF
d_gene: TRBD2; len: 15; abundance: NA; j_gene: TRBJ2-1; v_gene: TRBV24-1; CDR3aa: ATSDSRSGRARNEQF
d_gene: NA; len: 11; abundance: few; j_gene: TRBJ1-4; v_gene: TRBV6-5; CDR3aa: ASAAWNKEKLF
d_gene: TRBD1; len: 14; abundance: NA; j_gene: TRBJ1-1; v_gene: TRBV10-3; CDR3aa: AITPGQGIMNTEAF
d_gene: TRBD1; len: 13; abundance: many; j_gene: TRBJ2-3; v_gene: TRBV6-6; CDR3aa: ASSWGQGGTDTQY
d_gene: NA; len: 11; abundance: many; j_gene: TRBJ1-2; v_gene: TRBV5-1; CDR3aa: ASSLSADYGYT
d_gene: NA; len: 13; abundance: many; j_gene: TRBJ2-1; v_gene: TRBV6-1; CDR3aa: ASRRWGDSYNEQF
d_gene: TRBD1; len: 14; abundance: few; j_gene: TRBJ2-6; v_gene: TRBV11-2; CDR3aa: ASSPHRGSGANVLT
d_gene: NA; len: 11; abundance: many; j_gene: TRBJ2-3; v_gene: TRBV7-2; CDR3aa: ASSLGPADTQY
d_gene: NA; len: 15; abundance: many; j_gene: TRBJ2-3; v_gene: TRBV28; CDR3aa: ASTLGVQGAVRDTQY
d_gene: TRBD1; len: 12; abundance: many; j_gene: TRBJ2-3; v_gene: TRBV12-3/TRBV12-4; CDR3aa: ASSRTGGTDTQY
d_gene: TRBD1; len: 14; abundance: many; j_gene: TRBJ1-6; v_gene: TRBV7-9; CDR3aa: ASSPVGRGYNSPLH
d_gene: TRBD1; len: 14; abundance: many; j_gene: TRBJ1-5; v_gene: TRBV7-2; CDR3aa: ASSSAGGTGNQPQH
d_gene: NA; len: 11; abundance: many; j_gene: TRBJ2-1; v_gene: TRBV10-3; CDR3aa: AKARDPYNEQF
d_gene: TRBD1; len: 10; abundance: many; j_gene: TRBJ2-2; v_gene: TRBV29-1; CDR3aa: SVGQGTGELF
d_gene: TRBD1; len: 12; abundance: NA; j_gene: TRBJ1-1; v_gene: TRBV7-2; CDR3aa: AGTGGAGNTEAF
d_gene: TRBD1; len: 13; abundance: NA; j_gene: TRBJ2-7; v_gene: TRBV12-3/TRBV12-4; CDR3aa: ASSLALGGRGEQY
d_gene: NA; len: 12; abundance: few; j_gene: TRBJ1-1; v_gene: TRBV6-5; CDR3aa: ASSFRLVNTEAF
d_gene: NA; len: 13; abundance: many; j_gene: TRBJ1-2; v_gene: TRBV9; CDR3aa: ASSRSGGPNYGYT
d_gene: NA; len: 13; abundance: many; j_gene: TRBJ2-5; v_gene: TRBV6-5; CDR3aa: ASSYFFQYQETQY
d_gene: NA; len: 10; abundance: few; j_gene: TRBJ2-3; v_gene: TRBV20-1; CDR3aa: SARLNTDTQY
d_gene: NA; len: 14; abundance: few; j_gene: TRBJ1-3; v_gene: TRBV5-1; CDR3aa: ASSHGWPALMDTIY
d_gene: NA; len: 12; abundance: many; j_gene: TRBJ2-7; v_gene: TRBV7-2; CDR3aa: ASSLSSDSYEQY
d_gene: NA; len: 11; abundance: NA; j_gene: TRBJ2-5; v_gene: TRBV5-1; CDR3aa: ASSLGVSETQY
d_gene: NA; len: 10; abundance: many; j_gene: TRBJ2-1; v_gene: TRBV10-2; CDR3aa: ASKGGGGEQF
d_gene: TRBD2; len: 15; abundance: NA; j_gene: TRBJ2-3; v_gene: TRBV5-5; CDR3aa: ASSLDGGLAGTDTQY
d_gene: NA; len: 11; abundance: many; j_gene: TRBJ2-3; v_gene: TRBV27; CDR3aa: ASSLASSDTQY
d_gene: NA; len: 13; abundance: many; j_gene: TRBJ2-3; v_gene: TRBV12-3/TRBV12-4; CDR3aa: ASSGGLGGTDTQY
d_gene: TRBD1; len: 14; abundance: many; j_gene: TRBJ1-1; v_gene: TRBV11-2; CDR3aa: ASSFSGLRGQGKAF
d_gene: TRBD1; len: 13; abundance: NA; j_gene: TRBJ2-7; v_gene: TRBV28; CDR3aa: ASTTPGQGAYEQY
d_gene: TRBD1; len: 13; abundance: many; j_gene: TRBJ1-2; v_gene: TRBV4-3; CDR3aa: ASSQATGTGGGYT
d_gene: NA; len: 17; abundance: many; j_gene: TRBJ2-1; v_gene: TRBV27; CDR3aa: ASSLGWSGAVTIGNEQF